This entry lists 12 T cell receptor beta chains sequenced from one sample in a study of CD8 T cells in ankylosing spondylitis. MiXCR, run by TCRdb on the 5' RACE reads, gives a single entry per CDR3 protein. This repertoire shows some 130,000 distinct CDR3 sequences, roughly 7.7% found once; its top ten account for 7.3%. Sequenced input: synovial fluid, either unsorted or a sorted T cell fraction (not recorded which). All receptors derive from a male donor with ankylosing spondylitis.

This clonotype came up many times. The J gene is TRBJ2-7, the V gene TRBV5-4, with 8 bases identical to TRBD1. V dropped 1 base and J dropped 5; count of bases not matched to a gene: 8. The germline gives CDR1 SGHNT, CDR2 YYREEE (reference sequence). The CDR3 is 15 amino acids. CDR3 region: CASSLWFQGADEQYF. CDR3 bases: TGTGCCAGCAGCTTGTGGTTTCAGGGGGCCGACGAGCAGTACTTC.

This clonotype was recorded many times. V is TRBV29-1 and J is TRBJ2-2, with no clear D. Germline V CDR1 and CDR2: SQVTM, ANQGSEA. The CDR3 consists of 13 residues. V was cut by 7 bases and J by 4 bases, with 13 bases left in between. The CDR3: CSARPLSTGELFF. CDR3 DNA sequence: TGCAGCGCCCGGCCCCTCAGCACCGGGGAGCTGTTTTTT.

This clonotype has a count of ten or more. The rearrangement joins TRBV12-3 or TRBV12-4 to TRBJ1-1; TRBD1 matches 9 bases. This CDR3 has 16 amino acids. The V segment lost 6 bases and the J segment 3 bases; nucleotides outside the gene matches: 11. Here the CDR3 reads CASSQGQGRGDTEAFF. CDR3 DNA sequence: TGTGCCAGCAGCCAGGGACAGGGTAGGGGAGACACTGAAGCTTTCTTT.

The J gene is TRBJ2-7, the V gene TRBV18, with 8 bases that match TRBD1. J was trimmed by 3 bases and V by 5 bases; bases with no gene match: 9. The CDR3 has 15 amino acids. Germline V gives CDR1 KGHSH, CDR2 LQKENI. In DNA form, the CDR3 reads TGTGCCAGCTCATTCGATCAGGACAGGGTCTACGAGCAGTACTTC. As protein: CASSFDQDRVYEQYF.

This clonotype was counted many times. V is TRBV10-3 and J is TRBJ2-5, with D tentatively TRBD1 or TRBD2 (5 bases each). CDR3 length equals 15 residues. Germline-derived CDR1 and CDR2 are ENHRY and SYGVKD. V lost 4 bases to trimming and J lost 1 base, with 13 bases between them. The CDR3 protein is CAISGVWGSQETQYF. CDR3 coding DNA: TGTGCCATCAGTGGAGTGTGGGGGTCCCAAGAGACCCAGTACTTC.

The V gene is TRBV12-5, the J gene TRBJ2-1, with D unresolved. CDR1 is LGHNT, CDR2 FRNRAP, per germline. V lost 2 bases and J 12 bases, leaving 14 bases between the germline ends. This CDR3 region has 13 residues. This chain's CDR3 is CASGLSSSMPQFF. CDR3 coding DNA: TGTGCTAGTGGTTTGTCCTCATCTATGCCGCAGTTCTTC.

The genes are TRBV11-2 and TRBJ1-6, with TRBD1 matching over 8 bases. Per the germline V gene, CDR1 is SGHAT and CDR2 is FQNNGV. V shed 5 bases and J 6 bases; nucleotides not matched to a gene: 12. The CDR3 totals 17 residues. CDR3 bases: TGTGCCAGCAGCCAGTACCCGGGACAGGACTCTAATTCACCCCTCCACTTT. Protein product: CASSQYPGQDSNSPLHF.

The chain combines TRBV9 with TRBJ2-4, with D unclear. The V end lost 2 bases, the J end lost 3 bases, and 6 bases lay between the germline ends. The CDR3 is 13 amino acids. CDR1 and CDR2 from the germline V gene are SGDLS and YYNGEE. The CDR3 DNA reads TGTGCCAGCAGCGTTTCTAGCAAAAACATTCAGTACTTC. Its protein product is CASSVSSKNIQYF. Drawing the rest from reference TRBV9 and TRBJ2-4, the complete variable domain is DSGVTQTPKHLITATGQRVTLRCSPRSGDLSVYWYQQSLDQGLQFLIQYYNGEERAKGNILERFSAQQFPDLHSELNLSSLELGDSALYFCASSVSSKNIQYFGAGTRLSVL.

This clonotype was counted many times. The rearrangement links TRBV7-2 to TRBJ2-3; D perhaps matches TRBD2 (7 bases). V was trimmed by 2 bases and J by 10 bases, leaving 13 bases between them. This CDR3 spans 13 amino acids. CDR1 is SGHTA and CDR2 is FQGNSA in the germline V gene. DNA of the CDR3: TGTGCCAGCAGCTTACCCAAAGGGGGGGCGCAGTATTTT. It encodes CASSLPKGGAQYF.

This clonotype was counted only a few times. V gene TRBV20-1 combines with J gene TRBJ2-7, with D tentatively TRBD1 or TRBD2 (5 bases each). Germline values: CDR1 DFQATT, CDR2 SNEGSKA (reference sequence). The CDR3 has 15 amino acids. The V end was cut by 4 bases, the J end by 0 bases, with 16 bases between. CDR3 protein: CSAISTAVSSYEQYF. CDR3 bases: TGCAGTGCTATCTCGACAGCGGTGAGCTCCTACGAGCAGTACTTC.

This clonotype was picked up many times. The chain links TRBV5-6 to TRBJ1-4; 10 bases map to TRBD1. Germline values: CDR1 SGHDT, CDR2 YYEEEE. The V gene end was trimmed by 4 bases and the J gene end by 3 bases; junction bases not matched to a gene: 9. There are 17 residues in the CDR3. Here the CDR3 reads CASSTQDRGVANEKLFF. As DNA, the CDR3 is TGTGCCAGCAGCACCCAGGACAGGGGGGTGGCTAATGAAAAACTGTTTTTT.

This clonotype was detected ten times or more. The V and J genes are TRBV7-8 and TRBJ1-6; 7 positions match TRBD1. This CDR3 is 13 amino acids long. Germline CDR1 SGHVS, CDR2 FQNEAQ. J gave up 11 bases and V 5 bases, and 6 bases lay outside the gene matches. The CDR3 DNA sequence: TGTGCCAGCAGCACTCGACAGGGTACACCCCTCCACTTT. The encoded protein is CASSTRQGTPLHF.